A selection of T cell receptor beta chains follows, all from one sample in a study of control samples from healthy donors and cancer patients. Measured with immunoSEQ multiplex PCR; TCRdb has only the in-frame clones, and not every one. The sample holds about 70,000 clones; about 87% are singletons and the top ten take under 30%. Sample: blood. The receptors were sampled from a man aged 50-59 years in good health. Both conserved end residues are part of each CDR3. D genes are given only for firm matches. Clone sizes are given selectively: once, few, many, or a class where the clone is expanded.

clone_size: .
v_call: TRBV7-8
j_call: TRBJ2-1
d_call: TRBD2
cdr3_nt: TGTGCCAGCAGCCCCTGGGGAACTAGCGGGATCGATGAGCAGTTCTTC
cdr3_aa: CASSPWGTSGIDEQFF

clone_size: once
v_call: TRBV30
j_call: TRBJ2-5
d_call: .
cdr3_nt: TGTGCCTGGAGTGTAGGGGGGGTAGAGACCCAGTACTTC
cdr3_aa: CAWSVGGVETQYF

clone_size: once
v_call: TRBV4-3
j_call: TRBJ2-7
d_call: .
cdr3_nt: TGCGCCAGCAGCCATGTGGAGGGGGACGAGCAGTACTTC
cdr3_aa: CASSHVEGDEQYF

clone_size: .
v_call: TRBV5-8
j_call: TRBJ1-4
d_call: .
cdr3_nt: TGTGCCAGCAGCCAGGGGTTGGGTAATGAAAAACTGTTTTTT
cdr3_aa: CASSQGLGNEKLFF

clone_size: .
v_call: TRBV9
j_call: TRBJ2-7
d_call: TRBD2
cdr3_nt: TGTGCCAGCTCTTATAGCGGGGGGGGCTACGAGCAGTACTTC
cdr3_aa: CASSYSGGGYEQYF

clone_size: .
v_call: TRBV4-2
j_call: TRBJ2-2
d_call: .
cdr3_nt: TGTGCCAGCAGCCAAATAGGGGGGGGCACGGCCGGGGAGCTGTTTTTT
cdr3_aa: CASSQIGGGTAGELFF

clone_size: .
v_call: TRBV7-6
j_call: TRBJ1-2
d_call: .
cdr3_nt: TGTGCCAGCAGCTTAGAGTCGGACACGCCGAGTGGCTACACCTTC
cdr3_aa: CASSLESDTPSGYTF

clone_size: .
v_call: TRBV7-9
j_call: TRBJ2-5
d_call: TRBD2
cdr3_nt: TGTGCCAGCAGCTTAGCGGGACTACCATCAAATCAAGAGACCCAGTACTTC
cdr3_aa: CASSLAGLPSNQETQYF

clone_size: once
v_call: TRBV24-1
j_call: TRBJ1-2
d_call: .
cdr3_nt: TGTGCCACCAGTGATCCGAGCAGGGACGGCGCCCTTGGCTATGGCTACACCTTC
cdr3_aa: CATSDPSRDGALGYGYTF

clone_size: .
v_call: TRBV9
j_call: TRBJ2-1
d_call: TRBD2
cdr3_nt: TGTGCCAGCAGCGTAGCTGAGAGGTCGCGGGAGCCCCGTCGAAATGAGCAGTTCTTC
cdr3_aa: CASSVAERSREPRRNEQFF

clone_size: .
v_call: TRBV15
j_call: TRBJ1-1
d_call: .
cdr3_nt: TGTGCCACCAGCAGAGATCGGGCCAGGATGAACACTGAAGCTTTCTTT
cdr3_aa: CATSRDRARMNTEAFF

clone_size: .
v_call: TRBV19
j_call: TRBJ1-1
d_call: TRBD1
cdr3_nt: TGTGCCAGTATTCAAGCAGGGGGCCAGGCTGAAGCTTTCTTT
cdr3_aa: CASIQAGGQAEAFF

clone_size: .
v_call: TRBV30
j_call: TRBJ1-2
d_call: .
cdr3_nt: TGTGCCTGGAGTGTGGGGAATACTAACTATGGCTACACCTTC
cdr3_aa: CAWSVGNTNYGYTF

clone_size: .
v_call: TRBV4-1
j_call: TRBJ1-6
d_call: .
cdr3_nt: TGCGCCAGCAGCCCATCCGGGCAGGGGATTTCACCCCTCCACTTT
cdr3_aa: CASSPSGQGISPLHF

clone_size: .
v_call: TRBV10-3
j_call: TRBJ1-1
d_call: .
cdr3_nt: TGTGCCATCAGTGAGAACACTGAAGCTTTCTTT
cdr3_aa: CAISENTEAFF

clone_size: once
v_call: TRBV18
j_call: TRBJ2-6
d_call: TRBD1
cdr3_nt: TGTGCCAGCTCACCCTCACAGGGGTCAACATCTGGGGCCAACGTCCTGACTTTC
cdr3_aa: CASSPSQGSTSGANVLTF

clone_size: .
v_call: TRBV7-6
j_call: TRBJ2-4
d_call: TRBD1
cdr3_nt: TGTGCCAGCAGCTTAGACTTTATAAGGGCAGGGGGCATTGGGGCCAAAAACATTCAGTACTTC
cdr3_aa: CASSLDFIRAGGIGAKNIQYF

clone_size: .
v_call: TRBV21-1
j_call: TRBJ1-5
d_call: .
cdr3_nt: TGTGCCAGCAGCGGCCGTCAGCCCCAGCATTTT
cdr3_aa: CASSGRQPQHF

clone_size: .
v_call: TRBV29-1
j_call: TRBJ1-1
d_call: TRBD1
cdr3_nt: TGCAGCGCCTGGGACAGGGTGAACACTGAAGCTTTCTTT
cdr3_aa: CSAWDRVNTEAFF

clone_size: .
v_call: TRBV10-2
j_call: TRBJ1-3
d_call: TRBD1
cdr3_nt: TGCGCCAGCAGAGTCGGACAGGACTCTGGAAACACCATATATTTT
cdr3_aa: CASRVGQDSGNTIYF

clone_size: .
v_call: TRBV6-5
j_call: TRBJ2-1
d_call: TRBD2
cdr3_nt: TGTGCCAGCAGTTACTCGAAGGCGGGGGGGGCCGATGAGCAGTTCTTC
cdr3_aa: CASSYSKAGGADEQFF

clone_size: .
v_call: TRBV5-4
j_call: TRBJ1-2
d_call: TRBD1
cdr3_nt: TGTGCCAGCAGCTTGGTTGGGACAGTAAAGGGCTACACCTTC
cdr3_aa: CASSLVGTVKGYTF

clone_size: .
v_call: TRBV5-1
j_call: TRBJ2-7
d_call: .
cdr3_nt: TGCGCCAGCAGCTTAAGAGGGGCTAACTACGAGCAGTACTTC
cdr3_aa: CASSLRGANYEQYF

clone_size: .
v_call: TRBV4-2
j_call: TRBJ2-3
d_call: .
cdr3_nt: TGTGCCAGCAGCCAACAACAGGGTCGAGGAAAGACAGATACGCAGTATTTT
cdr3_aa: CASSQQQGRGKTDTQYF

clone_size: .
v_call: TRBV3-1/TRBV3-2
j_call: TRBJ1-1
d_call: .
cdr3_nt: TGTGCCAGCAGCCTAATGGGGGGTGAAGCTTTCTTT
cdr3_aa: CASSLMGGEAFF

clone_size: .
v_call: TRBV28
j_call: TRBJ2-4
d_call: TRBD2
cdr3_nt: TGTGCCAGCAGTTCGGGGGGTTTAGCCAAAAACATTCAGTACTTC
cdr3_aa: CASSSGGLAKNIQYF

clone_size: few
v_call: TRBV21-1
j_call: TRBJ2-1
d_call: .
cdr3_nt: TGTGCCAGCAGCAAAGGGGTGGGACAGGGCCCAAATGAGCAGTTCTTC
cdr3_aa: CASSKGVGQGPNEQFF

clone_size: .
v_call: TRBV3-1/TRBV3-2
j_call: TRBJ2-7
d_call: .
cdr3_nt: TGTGCCAGCAGCCAAGCGGGACCGATATTCTACGAGCAGTACTTC
cdr3_aa: CASSQAGPIFYEQYF

clone_size: .
v_call: TRBV7-2
j_call: TRBJ2-7
d_call: TRBD2
cdr3_nt: TGTGCCAGCAGCTCTGGACTAGGTGGGCCCTACGAGCAGTACTTC
cdr3_aa: CASSSGLGGPYEQYF